The 25 T cell receptor beta chains below come from one sample, sequenced in a study of blood T cell repertoires in COVID-19. TCRdb's copy holds only in-frame clones and misses some; the assay was immunoSEQ multiplex PCR. The sample lists 200,000 to 250,000 clones; around 85% were seen once. Sequenced input: peripheral blood. These TCRs come from a woman aged 45-65 years with acute or convalescent COVID-19.

The V call is TRBV7-9, the J call TRBJ2-3; the match to TRBD2 covers 8 bases. Germline trimming cut 5 bases from V and 6 bases from J; bases unmatched to any gene: 19. The germline gives CDR1 SEHNR, CDR2 FQNEAQ (reference sequence). The CDR3 runs 18 residues. As DNA, the CDR3 is TGTGCCAGCAGCCTACCCCGGCTAGCGGGCCCTGATGGGGATACGCAGTATTTT. Translation: CASSLPRLAGPDGDTQYF.

This chain connects TRBV6-6 to TRBJ2-1; TRBD2 matches at 14 bases. The CDR3 runs 15 residues. Trimming took 6 bases from V and 9 from J; bases not matched to a gene: 7. CDR1 MNHNY and CDR2 SVGAGI come from the germline V gene (reference sequence). Here the CDR3 DNA reads TGTGCCAGCAGGGGACTCGGACTAGCGGGAGGTGAGCAGTTCTTC. This encodes CASRGLGLAGGEQFF.

This chain links TRBV6-5 with TRBJ1-3; tentative D call: TRBD1 (5 bases). The CDR3 runs 13 residues. Germline lookup yields CDR1 MNHEY and CDR2 SVGAGI. Trimming stripped 10 bases from V and 0 bases from J, with 10 bases between. CDR3: CATRGGSGNTIYF. The CDR3 nucleotides are TGTGCCACCCGGGGGGGCTCTGGAAACACCATATATTTT.

On this clone: At one end, the junction sequence differs from germline, possibly due to a read error. V gene TRBV5-1 combines with J gene TRBJ2-3; D is possibly TRBD2 (6 bases). CDR1 and CDR2 from the germline V gene are SGHRS and YFSETQ. The CDR3 extends over 17 amino acids. The CDR3 spells CASSLGPKGTVTDTQYF. CDR3 in DNA: TGCGCCAGCAGTTTGGGCCCGAAGGGGACTGTCACAGATACGCAGTATTTT.

This sequence joins TRBV27 and TRBJ1-5; TRBD1 agrees at 8 bases. V trimming: 2 bases; J trimming: 9 bases; junction bases outside the gene matches: 6. Germline-derived CDR1 and CDR2 are MNHEY and SMNVEV (reference sequence). The CDR3 loop spans 14 amino acids. The CDR3 coding sequence is TGTGCCAGCAGTTTAGGACAGGGACTACGGCCCCAGCATTTT. Amino acids: CASSLGQGLRPQHF.

The V gene is TRBV11-2, the J gene TRBJ2-5; tentatively, D is TRBD2 (7 bases). CDR1 SGHAT and CDR2 FQNNGV come from the germline V gene. This CDR3 contains 16 residues. V was cut by 5 bases and J by 5 bases, with 21 bases left in between. The chain's CDR3 is CASSDSEGGRRETQYF. The CDR3 DNA sequence: TGTGCCAGCAGCGACTCCGAGGGGGGGCGCAGGGAGACCCAGTACTTC.

This sequence joins TRBV10-3 and TRBJ2-3; 7 bases agree with TRBD2. After removal of 3 bases from V and 2 bases from J, the junction contained 8 bases not matched to a gene. The CDR3 runs 16 residues. Germline V gene lookup returns CDR1 ENHRY and CDR2 SYGVKD. CDR3 sequence (DNA): TGTGCCATCAGTGACGTCGGGACTACCAACACAGATACGCAGTATTTT. The encoded protein is CAISDVGTTNTDTQYF.

V gene TRBV5-1 combines with J gene TRBJ1-3, with 7 nucleotides matching TRBD1. V lost 4 bases and J lost 0; bases outside the gene matches: 13. The CDR3 loop spans 18 amino acids. From germline, CDR1 is SGHRS and CDR2 YFSETQ. The CDR3 spells CASSTTTGFLNSGNTIYF. In DNA, the CDR3 is TGCGCCAGCAGCACCACGACAGGGTTCCTTAACTCTGGAAACACCATATATTTT.

CDR3 loop: CASSPEGSYNSPLHF. The CDR3 DNA reads as TGTGCCAGCAGCCCCGAGGGCTCCTATAATTCACCCCTCCACTTT. The chain joins TRBV7-2 to TRBJ1-6; D is uncertain. Germline assignment: CDR1 SGHTA and CDR2 FQGNSA. The CDR3 has 15 amino acids. V dropped 5 bases and J dropped 0 bases, with 8 bases sitting between them.

This sequence joins TRBV7-2 and TRBJ1-1; D unresolved. The CDR3 is 16 amino acids. Trimming removed 1 base at V and 3 bases at J, with 15 bases between. Germline V gene lookup returns CDR1 SGHTA and CDR2 FQGNSA. CDR3: CASSLGSLGMDTEAFF. DNA of the CDR3: TGTGCCAGCAGCTTAGGATCCCTCGGGATGGACACTGAAGCTTTCTTT.

This clone was observed a single time. V and J are TRBV11-3 and TRBJ1-1; D perhaps matches TRBD1 (5 bases). The CDR3 consists of 16 residues. Germline CDR1 SGHNT, CDR2 YENEEA. V was shortened by 6 bases and J by 1 base, with 18 bases between the two germline ends. The CDR3 loop reads CASSPGTSLGNTEAFF. The CDR3, as DNA: TGTGCCAGCAGTCCCGGGACTTCCCTCGGGAACACTGAAGCTTTCTTT.

The chain links TRBV11-1 to TRBJ2-5, with TRBD2 as a possible D gene (7 bases). The germline gives CDR1 SGHAT, CDR2 FQDESV (reference sequence). The CDR3 is 15 amino acids. V lost 4 bases and J 3 bases, leaving 15 bases between the germline ends. CDR3 protein: CASSSRGREEETQYF. As DNA, the CDR3 is TGTGCCAGCAGCTCCAGGGGCCGGGAGGAAGAGACCCAGTACTTC.

This chain links TRBV21-1 with TRBJ1-5; the table's D call, TRBD1, was not checked against the DNA. TRBV21-1 is annotated as a pseudogene. The CDR3 runs to 18 residues. The CDR3 coding sequence is TGTGCCAGCAGCCGATGGGACAGCCCCCAACTGGGCAATCAGCCCCAGCATTTT. It translates to CASSRWDSPQLGNQPQHF.

J is TRBJ2-7 and V is TRBV30; possibly TRBD2 for D (5 bases). The V gene lost 1 base and the J gene lost 0 bases, with 10 bases spanning the gap. The V gene's germline CDR1 is GTSNPN and CDR2 SVGIG (reference sequence). The CDR3 runs 14 residues. The CDR3 DNA reads TGTGCCTGGAGTGCCCTTGGACTCTCCTACGAGCAGTACTTC. Amino acids: CAWSALGLSYEQYF.

The V call is TRBV4-3, the J call TRBJ2-3, with TRBD2 matching 9 bases. Germline CDR1 and CDR2: LGHNA and YSLEER. CDR3 size: 20 residues. J was trimmed by 1 base and V by 0 bases; bases with no gene match: 14. The CDR3 region is CASSQDQSSGSRIGTDTQYF. The CDR3 DNA sequence: TGCGCCAGCAGCCAAGATCAGAGTAGCGGGAGTAGGATCGGCACAGATACGCAGTATTTT.

The V gene is TRBV7-8, the J gene TRBJ1-2, with D perhaps TRBD1 (6 bases). V shed 4 bases and J shed 2 bases, with 14 bases lying between them. Germline V lookup: CDR1 SGHVS, CDR2 FQNEAQ. The CDR3 has 15 amino acids. The DNA for the CDR3 is TGTGCCAGCAGCTCCCAGGGGTCTAGCAACTATGGCTACACCTTC. This sequence encodes CASSSQGSSNYGYTF. Together with reference TRBV7-8 and TRBJ1-2, the CDR3 gives the full variable domain: GAGVSQSPRYKVAKRGQDVALRCDPISGHVSLFWYQQALGQGPEFLTYFQNEAQLDKSGLPSDRFFAERPEGSVSTLKIQRTQQEDSAVYLCASSSQGSSNYGYTFGSGTRLTVV.

This chain joins TRBV7-2 and TRBJ1-2, with D tentatively TRBD1 (6 bases). Per the germline V gene, CDR1 is SGHTA and CDR2 is FQGNSA. The CDR3 loop spans 15 amino acids. Trimming stripped 3 bases from V and 4 bases from J, with 15 bases between. CDR3 nucleotides: TGTGCCAGCAGCTTTCAGGGGAGTCCCAGCTATGGCTACACCTTC. This translates into CASSFQGSPSYGYTF.

V gene TRBV3-1 (or the pseudogene TRBV3-2) combines with J gene TRBJ2-3; D possibly corresponds to TRBD1 (5 bases). V lost 2 bases and J lost 4, with 10 bases in between. The length of the CDR3 is 14 residues. Germline V gene data show CDR1 as LGHDT and CDR2 as YNNKEL (reference sequence). The CDR3: CASSQTSGPDTQYF. CDR3 in DNA: TGTGCCAGCAGCCAAACCTCAGGGCCAGATACGCAGTATTTT.

J is TRBJ2-3 and V is TRBV5-4, with a tentative D call TRBD1 (6 bases). This CDR3 has 15 amino acids. Trimming stripped 3 bases from V and 7 bases from J, with 18 bases between. Germline lookup yields CDR1 SGHNT and CDR2 YYREEE (reference sequence). The CDR3 is CASSSGQSGLHTQYF. The CDR3 region has the DNA TGTGCCAGCAGCTCTGGACAGTCGGGATTGCATACGCAGTATTTT.

V usage is TRBV3-1 (or the pseudogene TRBV3-2) and J usage is TRBJ2-5, with 14 bases matching TRBD2. Germline V gene lookup returns CDR1 LGHDT and CDR2 YNNKEL (reference sequence). The junction had 5 bases not matched to a gene; V was cut back by 4 bases and J by 4 bases. The CDR3 is 16 residues long. The CDR3 region has the DNA TGTGCCAGCAGCCTAGGACTAGCGGGGGGTCGAGAGACCCAGTACTTC. Its protein product is CASSLGLAGGRETQYF.

The chain combines TRBV5-1 with TRBJ2-1; perhaps TRBD2 as D (7 bases). V was pared by 3 bases and J by 5 bases, with 12 bases between. In germline, CDR1 is SGHRS, CDR2 YFSETQ. The CDR3 is made up of 14 amino acids. CDR3 in amino acids: CASSSAGDNNEQFF. As DNA, the CDR3 is TGCGCCAGCAGCTCCGCGGGGGACAACAATGAGCAGTTCTTC. The variable domain in full, completed from reference TRBV5-1 and TRBJ2-1, reads KAGVTQTPRYLIKTRGQQVTLSCSPISGHRSVSWYQQTPGQGLQFLFEYFSETQRNKGNFPGRFSGRQFSNSRSEMNVSTLELGDSALYLCASSSAGDNNEQFFGPGTRLTVL.

V is TRBV29-1 and J is TRBJ2-1, with 9 positions matching TRBD1. Losses at the gene ends were 7 bases for V and 5 bases for J; bases not matched to a gene: 9. Germline V CDR1 and CDR2: SQVTM, ANQGSEA. The CDR3 has 14 amino acids. CDR3 DNA sequence: TGCAGCGCCGCACGAGGGACAGGGCACAATGAGCAGTTCTTC. This gives the protein CSAARGTGHNEQFF.

V gene TRBV7-2 combines with J gene TRBJ2-3; 9 bases align to TRBD1. The CDR3 is 15 residues long. Trimming at V came to 1 base and at J to 6 bases, leaving 5 bases not matched to a gene. Germline V gene lookup returns CDR1 SGHTA and CDR2 FQGNSA. The CDR3 region has the DNA TGTGCCAGCAGCTTAGTGGGACAGGGACGGGATACGCAGTATTTT. It codes for CASSLVGQGRDTQYF.

Here the CDR3 DNA reads TGTGCCAGCAGCTTTCCGGGACAGGGAACAGATACGCAGTATTTT. Its translation is CASSFPGQGTDTQYF. The genes are TRBV7-2 and TRBJ2-3; 9 bases are a match to TRBD1. The junction had 4 bases not matched to a gene; V was cut back by 3 bases and J by 3 bases. This CDR3 comprises 15 residues. Germline CDR1 and CDR2: SGHTA and FQGNSA.

The rearrangement joins TRBV4-1 to TRBJ1-2; 7 positions agree with TRBD1. CDR1 is MGHRA, CDR2 YSYEKL, per germline. V dropped 4 bases and J dropped 6; count of bases not matched to a gene: 8. The CDR3 runs 14 residues. The CDR3 is CASSLVQGTDGYTF. In nucleotides, the CDR3 is TGCGCCAGCAGCCTAGTCCAGGGGACAGATGGCTACACCTTC.